This T cell receptor (beta chain) appears in the sequencing data of a study of cytomegalovirus exposure and HLA in healthy donors. Per germline, CDR1 SGHRS and CDR2 YFSETQ. This CDR3 contains 15 residues. The germline V and J ends were trimmed by 0 bases and 4 bases, with 13 bases remaining between them. The PCR used 60 Vbeta and 13 Jbeta primers. Assay: immunoSEQ multiplex PCR; the TCRdb copy retains only in-frame clones and omits some. In the table there are 110,000 to 150,000 clones, 76% of which are singletons. This rearrangement joins TRBV5-1 to TRBJ1-2; no reliable D call. The TCR comes from a woman aged 40 to 50 in good health and CMV-seronegative. Sequences were obtained from PBMCs. CDR3 DNA: TGCGCCAGCAGCTTGGAATCGGGGAAAAGCTATGGCTACACCTTC. Protein sequence: CASSLESGKSYGYTF. The whole variable domain, remainder taken from reference TRBV5-1 and TRBJ1-2, is KAGVTQTPRYLIKTRGQQVTLSCSPISGHRSVSWYQQTPGQGLQFLFEYFSETQRNKGNFPGRFSGRQFSNSRSEMNVSTLELGDSALYLCASSLESGKSYGYTFGSGTRLTVV.